Given below is one T cell receptor (beta chain) in context. Its antigen remains unidentified. This sample is part of a study of CD4 T cells in relation to SARS-CoV-2 and coronaviruses. Overall study: ViraFEST: roughly 9-day antigen culture of PBMCs, then TCR beta CDR3 sequencing. The HLA restriction of the shared crossreactive spike epitopes was mapped.

Looked up from germline, CDR1 is KGHSH and CDR2 is LQKENI. CDR3 length equals 16 residues. V lost 6 bases to trimming and J lost 2 bases, with 16 bases between them. The unexposed donors gave CD4+ T cells in about 2011-2018, prior to COVID-19. The cells were cultured for 10 days before CD4+ T cells were isolated. As cell numbers allowed, unexposed-donor CD4+ T cells faced SARS-CoV-2 S/N and four cold-coronavirus spikes. The data were produced by immunoSEQ multiplex PCR, yet TCRdb's version contains in-frame clones alone and is incomplete. The sample includes approximately 22,000 clones, approximately 70% of them seen just once.

The chain uses TRBV18 and TRBJ2-2; D uncertain. The sample was CD4+ T cells from PBMCs, cultured in vitro. This TCR was recovered from a human donor in good health. Here the CDR3 reads CASSPTPGRNTGELFF. CDR3 sequence (DNA): TGTGCCAGCTCCCCTACGCCAGGACGAAACACCGGGGAGCTGTTTTTT.